The next 21 T cell receptor beta chains were all read from a single sample in a study of vaccination and CD4 T cells after COVID-19. Sample treatment: approximately nine-day PBMC culture with coronavirus spike peptide pools or control peptides (ViraFEST assay). The Oncomine TCR Beta short-read assay sequenced DNA from cultured CD4+ T cells. TCRdb processed the PCR reads anew with MiXCR; each CDR3 protein has one entry. The profile shows 15,000 to 20,000 distinct CDR3 sequences, approximately 60% of them singletons. What these receptors recognize is not known. The sample was CD4+ T cells from blood, cultured in vitro. The source is a human donor who had recovered from COVID-19.

This clonotype was counted a few times. The rearrangement uses TRBV7-8 and TRBJ1-5; perhaps TRBD1 as D (5 bases). The CDR3 sequence is 15 residues long. V was trimmed by 5 bases and J by 3 bases, leaving 14 bases between them. CDR1 is SGHVS, CDR2 FQNEAQ, per germline. CDR3 sequence: CASSISPGSNQPQHF. CDR3 DNA: TGTGCCAGCAGCATATCTCCAGGGTCCAATCAGCCCCAGCATTTT.

This sequence joins TRBV6-1 and TRBJ1-2, with 7 nucleotides matching TRBD1. The CDR3 has 14 amino acids. Germline loops: CDR1 MNHNS, CDR2 SASEGT. V lost 7 bases to trimming and J lost 9 bases; unmatched junction nucleotides: 14. DNA of the CDR3: TGTGCCAGCATCCGGGGGACAGCTTCTAAGAGCTACACCTTC. The encoded protein is CASIRGTASKSYTF.

This clonotype was counted between two and nine times. V is TRBV27 and J is TRBJ2-7; D gene unclear. The V and J ends lost 2 bases and 2 bases respectively, with 10 bases between them. In germline, CDR1 is MNHEY, CDR2 SMNVEV (reference sequence). CDR3 length equals 14 residues. CDR3 region: CASSLNGVPYEQYF. CDR3 nucleotide sequence: TGTGCCAGCAGTTTAAACGGAGTACCCTACGAGCAGTACTTC.

This clonotype was detected only a few times. This rearrangement joins TRBV5-1 to TRBJ1-2; a weak D match, TRBD1 (5 bases). Germline V gene sequence: CDR1 SGHRS, CDR2 YFSETQ. Trimming shortened V by 0 bases and J by 7 bases, and 10 bases separated the two germline ends. The CDR3 contains 13 residues. This CDR3 is CASSLEGESGYTF. The CDR3 region has the DNA TGCGCCAGCAGCTTGGAAGGGGAAAGTGGCTACACCTTC. The whole variable domain, remainder taken from reference TRBV5-1 and TRBJ1-2, is KAGVTQTPRYLIKTRGQQVTLSCSPISGHRSVSWYQQTPGQGLQFLFEYFSETQRNKGNFPGRFSGRQFSNSRSEMNVSTLELGDSALYLCASSLEGESGYTFGSGTRLTVV.

The J gene is TRBJ2-6, the V gene TRBV11-2; possible D gene TRBD1, 6 bases. V was pared by 1 base and J by 4 bases, with 14 bases between. This CDR3 comprises 17 residues. Per the germline V gene, CDR1 is SGHAT and CDR2 is FQNNGV. CDR3 DNA sequence: TGTGCCAGCAGCTTAGGGGGTTGGGGGCGGGGGGCCAACGTCCTGACTTTC. Amino acid sequence: CASSLGGWGRGANVLTF.

V is TRBV7-3 and J is TRBJ2-2, with no clear D. V lost 5 bases and J 4 bases, leaving 11 bases between the germline ends. This CDR3 is built from 14 residues. Looked up from germline, CDR1 is SGHTA and CDR2 is FQGTGA. This CDR3 is CASSAVVSTGELFF. The CDR3 DNA follows: TGTGCCAGCAGCGCAGTAGTTAGCACCGGGGAGCTGTTTTTT.

This sequence joins TRBV15 and TRBJ1-6; TRBD1 aligns across 9 bases. Looked up from germline, CDR1 is LNHNV and CDR2 is YYDKDF (reference sequence). The CDR3 covers 16 residues. Germline trimming cut 6 bases from V and 3 bases from J; bases unmatched to any gene: 6. CDR3 sequence: CATRGDRAVYNSPLHF. Here the CDR3 DNA reads TGTGCCACCAGGGGGGACAGGGCGGTCTATAATTCACCCCTCCACTTT.

V gene TRBV6-5 combines with J gene TRBJ2-5; 10 nucleotides agree with TRBD2. Germline assignment: CDR1 MNHEY and CDR2 SVGAGI. The CDR3 length is 16 residues. V lost 0 bases, J lost 4 bases, and 5 bases stayed unmatched. Here the CDR3 DNA reads TGTGCCAGCAGTTACTCCCAGCGGGGGGGAGGAGAGACCCAGTACTTC. Encoded protein: CASSYSQRGGGETQYF.

This rearrangement joins TRBV6-1 to TRBJ2-5, with 8 bases that match TRBD1. The germline V gene encodes CDR1 MNHNS and CDR2 SASEGT. This CDR3 has 15 amino acids. The V and J ends lost 6 bases and 1 base, in that order; junction bases with no gene match: 7. Here the CDR3 reads CASRRTGTLQETQYF. The CDR3 nucleotides are TGTGCCAGCAGGAGGACAGGGACCCTCCAAGAGACCCAGTACTTC.

The rearrangement joins TRBV7-9 to TRBJ2-3, with a tentative D call TRBD2 (6 bases). Trimming stripped 5 bases from V and 3 bases from J, with 15 bases between. The CDR3 is made up of 15 amino acids. Germline lookup yields CDR1 SEHNR and CDR2 FQNEAQ (reference sequence). CDR3 bases: TGTGCCAGCAGCCCAAAGCGGAGGGTTACAGATACGCAGTATTTT. Translated, it gives CASSPKRRVTDTQYF.

This chain links TRBV11-2 with TRBJ2-7, with 8 bases aligning to TRBD2. Germline CDR1 reads SGHAT; CDR2 reads FQNNGV. The CDR3 covers 13 residues. Trimming took 4 bases from V and 8 from J; bases not matched to a gene: 7. Here the CDR3 DNA reads TGTGCCAGCAGCTCCGGGGGGGGGGATAAGCAGTACTTC. Residues: CASSSGGGDKQYF. Combining the CDR3 with reference TRBV11-2 and TRBJ2-7 gives the whole variable domain EAGVAQSPRYKIIEKRQSVAFWCNPISGHATLYWYQQILGQGPKLLIQFQNNGVVDDSQLPKDRFSAERLKGVDSTLKIQPAKLEDSAVYLCASSSGGGDKQYFGPGTRLTVT.

The chain joins TRBV15 to TRBJ1-5; TRBD1 matches at 8 bases. The J call may be in error: the DNA end matches TRBJ2-3 better. Germline CDR1 is LNHNV and CDR2 is YYDKDF (reference sequence). This CDR3 is built from 15 residues. This chain's CDR3 is CATSRGQVDGQPQYF. The CDR3 bases are TGTGCCACCAGCCGGGGACAGGTGGACGGACAGCCCCAGTATTTT.

In its sample, this clonotype was seen once. The rearrangement uses TRBV28 and TRBJ1-6, with a weak D call TRBD1 (5 bases). V was shortened by 6 bases and J by 8 bases, with 20 bases between the two germline ends. This CDR3 spans 16 amino acids. CDR1 is MDHEN and CDR2 is SYDVKM in the germline V gene. The CDR3 reads CASREAGTLSDSPLHF. The CDR3 DNA sequence: TGTGCCAGCAGGGAAGCCGGGACCTTGTCCGATTCACCCCTCCACTTT.

The chain is built from TRBV19 and TRBJ2-7; D gene ambiguous. V was clipped by 5 bases and J by 5 bases, with 13 bases between them. CDR1 and CDR2 from the germline V gene are LNHDA and SQIVND (reference sequence). The CDR3 has 13 residues. The CDR3 loop is CASSVMPRHEQYF. The CDR3 DNA sequence: TGTGCCAGTAGTGTTATGCCGCGGCACGAGCAGTACTTC.

The gene calls are TRBV6-2 or TRBV6-3 and TRBJ1-1, with TRBD1 matching 9 bases. V dropped 6 bases and J dropped 9; count of bases not matched to a gene: 2. There are 11 residues in the CDR3. Germline CDR1 MNHEY, CDR2 SVGEGT. CDR3 coding DNA: TGTGCCAGCAGCCACAGGGGGCAAGCTTTCTTT. It encodes CASSHRGQAFF.

The chain carries TRBV12-3 or TRBV12-4 and TRBJ2-7, with 9 bases matching TRBD1. V was pared by 6 bases and J by 2 bases, with 8 bases of the junction left unmatched. The CDR3 spans 15 residues. The CDR3 protein is CASSGTGRGTYEQYF. The CDR3 DNA follows: TGTGCCAGCAGCGGGACAGGGCGAGGGACCTACGAGCAGTACTTC.

The chain uses TRBV6-1 and TRBJ1-1; D uncertain. The CDR3 is made up of 16 amino acids. Germline V lookup: CDR1 MNHNS, CDR2 SASEGT. Deletions cut 7 bases from V and 0 bases from J, with 18 bases between. CDR3 nucleotides: TGTGCCAGCACCGGGCCTAGAAAACCTATGAACACTGAAGCTTTCTTT. Protein product: CASTGPRKPMNTEAFF.

This clonotype was detected once. The chain couples TRBV7-9 to TRBJ1-1, with D possibly matching TRBD1 (6 bases). CDR3 length equals 17 residues. Germline assignment: CDR1 SEHNR and CDR2 FQNEAQ (reference sequence). Deletions cut 1 base from V and 5 bases from J, with 20 bases between. In DNA, the CDR3 is TGTGCCAGCAGCTTAGGGGGGGCGGCCCCCCGGGGGACTGAAGCTTTCTTT. Protein sequence: CASSLGGAAPRGTEAFF. Full variable domain (missing parts from reference TRBV7-9 and TRBJ1-1): DTGVSQNPRHKITKRGQNVTFRCDPISEHNRLYWYRQTLGQGPEFLTYFQNEAQLEKSRLLSDRFSAERPKGSFSTLEIQRTEQGDSAMYLCASSLGGAAPRGTEAFFGQGTRLTVV.

The rearrangement links TRBV29-1 to TRBJ1-2; no clear D. V shed 0 bases and J shed 8 bases, with 13 bases lying between them. The CDR3 spans 13 residues. CDR1 and CDR2 from the germline V gene are SQVTM and ANQGSEA. The CDR3 DNA is TGCAGCGTTGAAGATCCCACCCGATACGGCTACACCTTC. Its protein product is CSVEDPTRYGYTF.

The CDR3 sequence is CASSYRRSLHF. The CDR3 DNA follows: TGTGCCAGCAGCTATAGAAGGTCCCTCCACTTT. The chain combines TRBV28 with TRBJ1-6; D is unresolved. Trimming pared 6 bases from V and 14 bases from J, leaving 11 bases between. The CDR3 runs to 11 residues. Germline CDR1 reads MDHEN; CDR2 reads SYDVKM. Filled out from reference TRBV28 and TRBJ1-6, the complete variable domain reads DVKVTQSSRYLVKRTGEKVFLECVQDMDHENMFWYRQDPGLGLRLIYFSYDVKMKEKGDIPEGYSVSREKKERFSLILESASTNQTSMYLCASSYRRSLHFGNGTRLTVT.

The J gene is TRBJ1-2, the V gene TRBV9; possible D gene TRBD1, 5 bases. Deletions cut 3 bases from V and 0 bases from J, with 21 bases between. This CDR3 is 18 amino acids long. Germline assignment: CDR1 SGDLS and CDR2 YYNGEE. CDR3 region: CASSGHQGLGVTNYGYTF. The CDR3 DNA reads TGTGCCAGCAGCGGTCACCAGGGACTTGGCGTTACTAACTATGGCTACACCTTC.